Presented here are 13 T cell receptor beta chains from one specimen sequenced in a study of T cells in Graves' hyperthyroidism and ophthalmopathy. RNA transcripts provided the source from which TCR beta CDR3 regions were amplified. When the TCR CDR3 underwent first-round RT-PCR, the HTBI primer set was used. In TCRdb, the multiplex PCR reads were re-called with MiXCR into one record per CDR3 protein. The data contain roughly 750,000 distinct CDR3 sequences, roughly 17% of them singletons. The sample taken for sequencing was blood. These receptors came from a man aged 18 to 29 with Graves' hyperthyroidism.

CDR3 region: CASKLRDSGDGYTF. For the CDR3, the DNA is TGTGCCAGCAAGCTCAGGGACTCCGGCGATGGCTACACCTTC. This sequence joins TRBV27 and TRBJ1-2, with D possibly matching TRBD1 (5 bases). In germline, CDR1 is MNHEY, CDR2 SMNVEV (reference sequence). The CDR3 covers 14 residues. Deletions cut 7 bases from V and 6 bases from J, with 18 bases between.

There are many counts of this clonotype. The rearrangement joins TRBV10-3 to TRBJ2-5; 14 bases align to TRBD2. The CDR3 sequence is 15 residues long. In germline, CDR1 is ENHRY, CDR2 SYGVKD. Trimming removed 6 bases from V and 5 bases from J; junction bases left unmatched: 5. CDR3 nucleotides: TGTGCCATCAGACCGGGACTAGCGGGAGTGGAGACCCAGTACTTC. Translation: CAIRPGLAGVETQYF.

The CDR3 loop is CSVSGGLDQPQHF. The CDR3 DNA is TGCAGCGTTTCTGGGGGGCTGGATCAGCCCCAGCATTTT. The chain is built from TRBV29-1 and TRBJ1-5; TRBD1 is a possible D gene (6 bases). The CDR3 sequence is 13 residues long. Germline lookup yields CDR1 SQVTM and CDR2 ANQGSEA. The germline V and J ends were trimmed by 5 bases and 5 bases, with 13 bases remaining between them.

This clonotype was detected many times. The rearrangement links TRBV6-2 or TRBV6-3 to TRBJ2-1, with TRBD2 matching over 7 bases. The CDR3 runs 15 residues. The trim removed 2 bases at V and 7 bases at J, leaving 8 bases unmatched. Germline CDR1 is MNHEY and CDR2 is SVGEGT. The CDR3 sequence: CASSYPRGTRNEQFF. Here the CDR3 DNA reads TGTGCCAGCAGTTACCCGCGGGGGACTCGGAATGAGCAGTTCTTC.

This clonotype was observed at least ten times. V is TRBV9 and J is TRBJ2-3, with 8 bases lining up with TRBD2. After removal of 4 bases from V and 5 bases from J, the junction contained 3 bases not matched to a gene. CDR1 SGDLS and CDR2 YYNGEE come from the germline V gene. This CDR3 has 13 amino acids. Written as DNA, the CDR3 is TGTGCCAGCAGCCCCGGGGGGGAAGATACGCAGTATTTT. Its translation is CASSPGGEDTQYF.

CDR3 region: CASSFLRGETQYF. The CDR3 nucleotides are TGTGCCAGCAGTTTTCTCCGCGGGGAGACCCAGTACTTC. The V gene is TRBV12-3 or TRBV12-4, the J gene TRBJ2-5; TRBD2 might be the D (5 bases). Trimming pared 3 bases from V and 5 bases from J, leaving 10 bases between. The CDR3 is 13 residues long.

This clonotype has ten or more counts. The chain is built from TRBV28 and TRBJ1-2; D not resolved. Trimming removed 6 bases at V and 8 bases at J, with 16 bases between. The CDR3 loop spans 13 amino acids. Germline loops: CDR1 MDHEN, CDR2 SYDVKM. CDR3 bases: TGTGCCAGCAGCCTACCTGACATTTGGGGCTACACCTTC. It codes for CASSLPDIWGYTF.

This clonotype was seen repeatedly, ten times or more. The gene calls are TRBV2 and TRBJ1-5; 7 nucleotides line up with TRBD1. Germline V gene lookup returns CDR1 SNHLY and CDR2 FYNNEI. V gave up 8 bases and J gave up 6 bases; unmatched junction bases: 13. The CDR3 loop spans 15 amino acids. The CDR3 is CASQNIRQGGQPQHF. The CDR3 nucleotides read TGTGCCAGCCAAAATATTAGACAGGGCGGTCAGCCCCAGCATTTT.

The V and J genes are TRBV7-9 and TRBJ2-5; TRBD2 agrees at 11 bases. Germline CDR1 and CDR2: SEHNR and FQNEAQ (reference sequence). J gave up 5 bases and V 6 bases, and 14 bases lay outside the gene matches. The CDR3 totals 17 residues. The CDR3 bases are TGTGCCAGCAGTTCCTTTCGACTAGCGGGATTCTATGAGACCCAGTACTTC. Translating it yields CASSSFRLAGFYETQYF.

This clonotype was found many times. This chain joins TRBV18 and TRBJ2-1; D might be TRBD2 (6 bases). Germline V gives CDR1 KGHSH, CDR2 LQKENI. V shed 1 base and J shed 5 bases, with 12 bases lying between them. The length of the CDR3 is 15 residues. The CDR3 coding sequence is TGTGCCAGCTCACCACAGGACGGGAGCCACAATGAGCAGTTCTTC. Translated: CASSPQDGSHNEQFF.

This clonotype was seen repeatedly, ten times or more. The chain has TRBV6-6 and TRBJ2-5, with D possibly matching TRBD2 (5 bases). CDR1 and CDR2 (germline): MNHNY, SVGAGI (reference sequence). The CDR3 totals 16 residues. Trimming removed 0 bases from V and 2 bases from J, with 13 bases in between. The CDR3 loop is CASSYSNLRRQETQYF. Written as DNA, the CDR3 is TGTGCCAGCAGTTACTCGAATCTCAGGAGGCAAGAGACCCAGTACTTC.

The sample holds many counts of this clonotype. The J gene is TRBJ1-1, the V gene TRBV12-3 or TRBV12-4, with D uncertain. This CDR3 is 14 amino acids long. V lost 5 bases and J lost 4, with 14 bases in between. For the CDR3, the DNA is TGTGCCAGCAGTGTGACACCCCAAGGCACTGAAGCTTTCTTT. Translated, it gives CASSVTPQGTEAFF.

This clonotype showed up many times. The chain joins TRBV20-1 to TRBJ2-5, with a tentative D call TRBD1 (6 bases). In germline, CDR1 is DFQATT, CDR2 SNEGSKA (reference sequence). The germline V and J ends were trimmed by 5 bases and 1 base, with 11 bases remaining between them. This CDR3 has 13 amino acids. This CDR3 is CSAFRDIQETQYF. The CDR3 region has the DNA TGCAGTGCTTTTCGGGACATCCAAGAGACCCAGTACTTC.